The T cell receptor (beta chain) described here comes from a study of blood T cell repertoires in COVID-19. About the study: Acute and convalescent COVID-19 samples came from the United States, Italy and Spain. T cells, B-cell-depleted T cells, or PBMCs provided the cDNA or gDNA that served as material.

The germline CDR1 and CDR2 sequences are SGHNT and YYREEE (reference sequence). This CDR3 is 13 amino acids long. Unmatched junction bases numbered 3, after V lost 4 bases and J lost 8 bases. TCRdb keeps only in-frame clones here, not all; method: immunoSEQ multiplex PCR. The data show around 170,000 clones, about 81% seen once. The sequenced sample was peripheral blood. The gene calls are TRBV5-4 and TRBJ1-4; 9 bases agree with TRBD1. The receptor comes from a man younger than 45 with active or convalescent COVID-19. The DNA of the CDR3 is TGTGCCAGCAGCCGGGACAGGGTGGAAAAACTGTTTTTT. It yields the protein CASSRDRVEKLFF.